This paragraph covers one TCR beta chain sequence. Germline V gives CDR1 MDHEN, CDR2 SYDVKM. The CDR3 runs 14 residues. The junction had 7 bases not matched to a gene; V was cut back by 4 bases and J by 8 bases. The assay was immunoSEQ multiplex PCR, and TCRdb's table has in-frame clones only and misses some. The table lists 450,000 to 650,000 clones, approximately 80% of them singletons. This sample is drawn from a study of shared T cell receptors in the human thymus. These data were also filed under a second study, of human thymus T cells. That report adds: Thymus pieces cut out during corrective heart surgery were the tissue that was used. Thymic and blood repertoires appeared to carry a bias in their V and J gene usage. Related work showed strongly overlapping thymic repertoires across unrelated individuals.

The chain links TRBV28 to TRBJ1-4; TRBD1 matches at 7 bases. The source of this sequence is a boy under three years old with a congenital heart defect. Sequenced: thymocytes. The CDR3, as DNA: TGTGCCAGCAGTTATACAGGGGATTGCGAAAAACTGTTTTTT. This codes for CASSYTGDCEKLFF.